The entry below gives a single T cell receptor beta chain sequence along with its context. Its antigen is as yet unknown. The assay was immunoSEQ multiplex PCR, and TCRdb's table has in-frame clones only and misses some. The table records roughly 150,000 clones, 90% of them present only once. The data derive from a study of T cell responses to AZD1222 COVID-19 vaccine. Points from the study as a whole: The donor group comprised mostly white British people and more females; the analysis possibly underestimated clonal diversity. Regions 160-218 and 743-854 held dominance among vaccine-associated CD4 TCRs, which spanned spike. Repertoires were sampled only after the peak T cell response. At study baseline, merely five or six AZD1222 recipients were seropositive.

This receptor was taken from an adult who received the AZD1222 COVID-19 vaccine. Sequencing used peripheral blood, obtained 28 days after the second AZD1222 dose.

CDR3 loop: CASTREDYNEQFF. Written as DNA, the CDR3 is TGTGCCAGTACGCGGGAGGACTACAATGAGCAGTTCTTC. The chain uses TRBV19 and TRBJ2-1; 8 nucleotides line up with TRBD2. There are 13 residues in the CDR3. Germline CDR1 and CDR2: LNHDA and SQIVND (reference sequence). V was clipped by 7 bases and J by 3 bases; unmatched bases: 2.